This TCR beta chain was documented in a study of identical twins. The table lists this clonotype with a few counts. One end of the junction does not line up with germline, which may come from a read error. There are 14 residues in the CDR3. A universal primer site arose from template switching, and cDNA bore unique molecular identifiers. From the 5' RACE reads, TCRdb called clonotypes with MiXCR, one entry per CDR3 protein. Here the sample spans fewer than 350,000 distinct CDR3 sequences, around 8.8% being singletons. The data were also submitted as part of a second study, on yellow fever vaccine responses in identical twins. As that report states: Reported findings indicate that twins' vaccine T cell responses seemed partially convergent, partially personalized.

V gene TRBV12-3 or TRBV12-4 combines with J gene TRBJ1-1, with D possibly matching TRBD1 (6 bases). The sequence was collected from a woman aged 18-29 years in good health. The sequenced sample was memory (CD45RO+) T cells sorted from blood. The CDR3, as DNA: TGTGCCAGCAGTTTAAGGGTGGGGGGCACTGAAGCTTGCTTT. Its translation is CASSLRVGGTEACF.